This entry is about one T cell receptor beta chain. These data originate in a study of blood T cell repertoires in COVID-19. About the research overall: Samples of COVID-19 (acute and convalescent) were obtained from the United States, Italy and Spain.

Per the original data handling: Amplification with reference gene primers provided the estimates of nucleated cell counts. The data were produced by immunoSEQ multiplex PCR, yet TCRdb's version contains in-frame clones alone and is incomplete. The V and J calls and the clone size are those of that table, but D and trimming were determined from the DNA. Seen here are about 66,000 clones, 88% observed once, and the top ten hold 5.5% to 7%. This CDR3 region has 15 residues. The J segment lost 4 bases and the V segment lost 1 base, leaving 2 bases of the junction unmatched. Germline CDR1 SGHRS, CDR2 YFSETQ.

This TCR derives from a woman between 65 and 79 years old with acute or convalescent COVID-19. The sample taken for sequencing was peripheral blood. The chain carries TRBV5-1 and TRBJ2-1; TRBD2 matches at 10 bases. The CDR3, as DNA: TGCGCCAGCAGCTTGCTAGCGGGGGAGTACAATGAGCAGTTCTTC. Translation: CASSLLAGEYNEQFF.